The 11 T cell receptor beta chains below all came from one sample that was sequenced in a study of blood T cell repertoires in COVID-19. Using immunoSEQ multiplex PCR, the repertoire was profiled, and TCRdb retains in-frame clones only, with some absent. Here the sample spans 150,000 or so clones, about 85% being singletons. Sequences were obtained from peripheral blood. These receptors were obtained from a woman in her 70s with COVID-19, enrolled during active disease.

V is TRBV6-2 or TRBV6-3 and J is TRBJ2-7, with D unresolved. The germline gives CDR1 MNHEY, CDR2 SVGEGT. Deletions cut 5 bases from V and 4 bases from J, with 9 bases between. CDR3 length: 12 residues. CDR3 residues: CASSLLPYEQYF. Written as DNA, the CDR3 is TGTGCCAGCAGTCTCCTACCGTACGAGCAGTACTTC.

This clone has more than one count but fewer than ten. The chain couples TRBV19 to TRBJ1-1; D unresolved. CDR3 length: 13 amino acids. Looked up from germline, CDR1 is LNHDA and CDR2 is SQIVND (reference sequence). The V end was cut by 1 base, the J end by 3 bases, with 6 bases between. CDR3 in DNA: TGTGCCAGTAGTATAGTGCGCGACACTGAAGCTTTCTTT. It encodes CASSIVRDTEAFF.

This chain links TRBV18 with TRBJ1-5, with D possibly being TRBD1 (5 bases). The length of the CDR3 is 16 residues. V was pared by 3 bases and J by 3 bases, with 15 bases between. Germline loops: CDR1 KGHSH, CDR2 LQKENI. CDR3 protein: CASSPNAQAFNQPQHF. DNA for the CDR3: TGTGCCAGCTCACCGAACGCACAGGCGTTCAATCAGCCCCAGCATTTT.

The chain recombines TRBV5-1 with TRBJ2-5, with no clear D. V was clipped by 1 base and J by 4 bases, with 8 bases between them. CDR1 and CDR2 (germline): SGHRS, YFSETQ. The CDR3 is made up of 13 amino acids. For the CDR3, the DNA is TGCGCCAGCAGCTTGAGTGGCACAGAGACCCAGTACTTC. It translates to CASSLSGTETQYF.

DNA of the CDR3: TGTGCCAGCAGCGGACGGGACAGGGGGTCCCTCAATCAGCCCCAGCATTTT. It encodes CASSGRDRGSLNQPQHF. The gene calls are TRBV28 and TRBJ1-5; TRBD1 aligns across 11 bases. Germline V gene lookup returns CDR1 MDHEN and CDR2 SYDVKM. Trimming took 6 bases from V and 3 from J; bases not matched to a gene: 10. The CDR3 runs 17 residues.

This rearrangement joins TRBV15 to TRBJ1-2, with TRBD1 matching 8 bases. The germline V gene encodes CDR1 LNHNV and CDR2 YYDKDF (reference sequence). The V gene end was trimmed by 3 bases and the J gene end by 8 bases; junction bases not matched to a gene: 2. This CDR3 has 12 residues. The CDR3 nucleotides are TGTGCCACCAGCAGCGACAGGGGCGGCTACACCTTC. Protein: CATSSDRGGYTF.

V is TRBV7-2 and J is TRBJ2-1; weak D call: TRBD2 (6 bases). The CDR3 is 18 amino acids. Deletions cut 2 bases from V and 4 bases from J, with 21 bases between. CDR1 is SGHTA, CDR2 FQGNSA, per germline. The CDR3 region is CASSLPSARLGPYNEQFF. The DNA for the CDR3 is TGTGCCAGCAGCTTACCCTCGGCCCGACTAGGCCCGTACAATGAGCAGTTCTTC.

There are a few counts of this clone. Here the CDR3 DNA reads TGTGCCAGCAGCTCTCTTGGGCATACGCAGTATTTT. Translating it yields CASSSLGHTQYF. The rearrangement joins TRBV7-3 to TRBJ2-3; the D is unclear. This CDR3 has 12 amino acids. Between the trimmed V and J ends, which lost 4 bases and 7 bases, there was a span of 9 bases. The germline V gene encodes CDR1 SGHTA and CDR2 FQGTGA.

This chain uses TRBV9 with TRBJ1-3; D not certain. The germline V gene encodes CDR1 SGDLS and CDR2 YYNGEE. This CDR3 has 14 residues. Trimming removed 3 bases at V and 4 bases at J, with 11 bases between. The CDR3 bases are TGTGCCAGCAGCGCCCGCCGAGGAGGAAACACCATATATTTT. Protein: CASSARRGGNTIYF.

This clone was seen a few times. This chain links TRBV7-2 with TRBJ2-7; D is possibly TRBD1 (5 bases). Germline assignment: CDR1 SGHTA and CDR2 FQGNSA. The CDR3 covers 13 residues. Trimming cost V 9 bases and J 0 bases, with 12 bases left between them. CDR3 loop: CASSEQGSYEQYF. CDR3 nucleotides: TGTGCCAGTTCGGAGCAGGGCTCCTACGAGCAGTACTTC.

The chain couples TRBV11-2 to TRBJ2-2; D gene unclear. This CDR3 contains 16 residues. Trimming took off 3 bases at V and 0 bases at J, with 11 bases between the two ends. Germline V gives CDR1 SGHAT, CDR2 FQNNGV. The CDR3 reads CASSFLPNSNTGELFF. DNA for the CDR3: TGTGCCAGCAGCTTTCTACCAAACTCGAACACCGGGGAGCTGTTTTTT. The full variable domain, with the rest looked up from reference TRBV11-2 and TRBJ2-2, is EAGVAQSPRYKIIEKRQSVAFWCNPISGHATLYWYQQILGQGPKLLIQFQNNGVVDDSQLPKDRFSAERLKGVDSTLKIQPAKLEDSAVYLCASSFLPNSNTGELFFGEGSRLTVL.